What follows describes a single T cell receptor (beta chain). Its specific antigen is unknown. Within one base of it there is no much larger clone, and no base qualities were kept. This sample is part of a study of CD8+ T cells in alopecia areata (dated 2018 in TCRdb). The study in broad terms: The treated patients took part in an open-label pilot trial in which moderate-to-severe alopecia areata was treated with oral tofacitinib at 5 to 10 mg twice daily. Tofacitinib-treated patients had biopsies at baseline and at 4 and 24 weeks of treatment, with a later scalp biopsy in several patients. Scalp clonality was compared across normal scalp (n=4), patchy alopecia areata scalp (n=8), and alopecia totalis/universalis scalp (n=8). TCRbeta CDR3 regions were amplified by immunoSEQ multiplex PCR with 35 Vbeta forward and 13 Jbeta reverse primers. Scalp tissue and sorted CD4+ and CD8+ peripheral blood T cells from patchy and totalis/universalis alopecia areata patients and from healthy controls were covered by human TCRbeta sequencing. RNA came from the PAXgene miRNA kit for fixed scalp, the miRNeasy kit for PBMCs, and the RNeasy kit for mouse skin. Disease severity in treated patients was measured with the SALT score, which quantifies the percentage of affected scalp surface area. The study used high-throughput TCRbeta sequencing to examine T cell clonal expansion in alopecia areata, in both the C3H/HeJ mouse model and human patients. Patients stayed on tofacitinib for 6 to 18 months and then had 6 months of follow-up off drug so that delayed response and recurrence could be assessed. Here is what the overall study found, with its caveats: Because the treated cohort was small and included a single nonresponder, larger studies are needed to assess links between baseline CD8+ expansion and response. Unlike mouse skin, which is dominated by gammadelta T cells, normal human skin has resident alphabeta T cells that are also sequenced, and this complicates analysis of the scalp TCR repertoire. Compared with normal scalp, lesional scalp had higher clonality and more expanded CD8+ clones, particularly in alopecia totalis/universalis, a pattern that suggests antigenic drive. Many expanded lesional clones persisted in scalp and blood during tofacitinib treatment, which may partly explain relapse after stopping treatment. Scalp clonality and the number of expanded CD8+ clones among the top 100 scalp clones were significantly decreased by tofacitinib. TCR sequences shared between patients were less clear than in mice, possibly partly because of HLA diversity in the patient population.

From a lookup of the germline V gene, CDR1 and CDR2 are LGHNT and FRNRAP. Its CDR3 holds 15 amino acids, cysteine through phenylalanine. This entry keeps only the CDR3 DNA: 45 bases, framed from base 1. V is pared back by 6 bases and J by 10 bases, with 22 bases lying between the germline termini. Explained via the paper, the treatment or condition label denotes: oral pan-JAK inhibitor, 5-10 mg twice daily. From alopecia areata patients, peripheral blood was collected along with lesional scalp punch biopsies. After PBMCs were isolated by density centrifugation and stained for CD3, CD4 and CD8, a FACSAria was used to sort CD4+ and CD8+ T cells. Libraries were made using the immunoSEQ multiplex PCR assay. For TCR sequencing, RNA was extracted from every sample and reverse transcribed into cDNA to serve as template. SuperScript III was used to make first-strand cDNA, primed with a 2:1 mix of oligo-dT and random hexamers. A synthetic immune receptor repertoire was used to measure amplification bias, and any remaining bias was corrected computationally. Turning to the authors' computational methods: After raw reads were preprocessed to remove errors, the CDR3 was defined following IMGT conventions as running from the conserved cysteine to phenylalanine. Clonality was computed as 1 minus the Shannon entropy, with the entropy normalized by log2 of the number of productive unique TCRs. Whether scalp clones were CD4 or CD8 was inferred by matching scalp TCRbeta sequences against CD4 and CD8 repertoires sorted from blood. This is the immuneACCESS table as TCRdb keeps it, with only in-frame sequences that have V and J called. A part of the clones is gone; compared with another copy, unresolved V genes explain less than half, and the rest is unexplained. V and J calls and clone size come straight from that table; D and trimming were deduced from the DNA. The table for this sample lists hundreds of thousands of clones; roughly 63% of them were counted only once. The ten largest clones capture about 0.9% of the sample.

The sequence was collected from a human donor with alopecia areata. Rearrangement joined TRBV12-5 to TRBJ2-1; the D gene is possibly TRBD2, with 6 bases matching. The source material was CD4+ T cells sorted from blood, sampled between weeks 51 and 52, from a patient treated with tofacitinib. Here the CDR3 is given as CASGLGGSGALEQFF. The DNA is TGTGCTAGTGGGCTTGGGGGGTCTGGTGCCCTCGAGCAGTTCTTC.